Here is one TCR beta chain with its context. Its antigen is not identified. CDR3 length equals 15 residues. Between the trimmed V and J ends, which lost 0 bases and 6 bases, there was a span of 9 bases. Germline V gives CDR1 LGHDT, CDR2 YNNKEL (reference sequence). The sample comes from a study of T cell responses to AZD1222 COVID-19 vaccine. Assay: immunoSEQ multiplex PCR; the TCRdb copy retains only in-frame clones and omits some. The profile covers tens of thousands of clones, with 80% to 95% appearing a single time and roughly 3% taken by the ten largest. Study-wide results and limits: Vaccine-related CD4 TCRs covered spike, predominating at 160-218 and 743-854. Donors, mostly white British, included more females; clonal diversity was possibly underestimated. There were repertoire samples only from the period after the peak T cell response.

The chain is built from TRBV3-1 (or the pseudogene TRBV3-2) and TRBJ1-6; D uncertain. The source was peripheral blood, collected 28 days after the second AZD1222 dose. The TCR was taken from an adult who received the AZD1222 COVID-19 vaccine. The CDR3 DNA sequence: TGTGCCAGCAGCCAAGATCTGGCCGGTAATTCACCCCTCCACTTT. It is translated as CASSQDLAGNSPLHF.